This T cell receptor (beta chain) derives from a study of beta chain features in type 1 diabetes. Study-wide context: Healthy donors, compared against patients, showed similar age, gender and cell yields. Study observations and caveats: There was a moderate but significant shortening of TCRB CDR3s in all four CD4+ subsets of Type 1 diabetes patients.

This clone was observed a few times. Its antigen is unknown. Expressed TCRB transcripts were sequenced after all isolated RNA was converted to cDNA. TCRdb keeps only in-frame clones here, not all; method: immunoSEQ multiplex PCR. This sample has 450,000 to 600,000 clones; about 30% occur once, and the top ten carry about 0.065%. A CD45RO/CCR7/CD25/CD127/CD95/CD27 panel sorted naive, central memory, regulatory and stem cell-like memory CD4+ cells. Sorted populations all exceeded 95% purity. Specimen: naive CD4+ T cells from blood. The source is a man younger than 30 in good health.

The CDR3: CSVDGLAGAYYEQYF. The CDR3 DNA reads TGCAGCGTTGACGGACTAGCGGGAGCCTACTACGAGCAGTACTTC. The J gene is TRBJ2-7, the V gene TRBV29-1; 13 bases match TRBD2. Germline CDR1 and CDR2: SQVTM and ANQGSEA. V lost 3 bases, J lost 3 bases, and 5 bases stayed unmatched. This CDR3 region has 15 residues.